This TCR beta chain was identified during a study of identical twins. The V segment lost 4 bases and the J segment 4 bases; nucleotides outside the gene matches: 9. The V gene's germline CDR1 is SGHDT and CDR2 YYEEEE. This CDR3 has 15 residues. Each cDNA held unique molecular identifiers, and template switching gave it a universal primer site. One entry per CDR3 protein results from TCRdb running MiXCR on the 5' RACE reads. The table shows some 790,000 distinct CDR3 sequences, with roughly 20% occurring only once. These data are also associated with another study on T cells expressing NK-cell markers. In that study: Among eight sequenced donors, seven carried HCMV seropositivity while one was seronegative. The study found these clonotypes also leading the CD3+CD56-NKG2C+ fraction in a few donors.

The TCR sequence derives from a woman under 30 in good health. V gene TRBV5-6 combines with J gene TRBJ2-5, with 8 bases matching TRBD2. The sample was PBMCs. CDR3 sequence (DNA): TGTGCCAGCAGCAAAGGGGGTGCGGGGGGAGAGACCCAGTACTTC. It translates to CASSKGGAGGETQYF.